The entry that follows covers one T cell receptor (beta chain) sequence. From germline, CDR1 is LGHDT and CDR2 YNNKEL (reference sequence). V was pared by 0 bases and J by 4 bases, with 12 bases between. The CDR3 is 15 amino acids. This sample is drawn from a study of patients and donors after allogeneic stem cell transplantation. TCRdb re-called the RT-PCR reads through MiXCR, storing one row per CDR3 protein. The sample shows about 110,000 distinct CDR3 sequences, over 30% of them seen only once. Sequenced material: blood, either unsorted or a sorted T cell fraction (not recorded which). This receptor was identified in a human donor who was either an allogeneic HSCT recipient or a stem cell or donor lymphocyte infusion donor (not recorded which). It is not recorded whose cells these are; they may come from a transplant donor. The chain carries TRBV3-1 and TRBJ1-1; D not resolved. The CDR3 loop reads CASSQDLWDATEAFF. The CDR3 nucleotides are TGTGCCAGCAGCCAAGATCTCTGGGATGCCACTGAAGCTTTCTTT.